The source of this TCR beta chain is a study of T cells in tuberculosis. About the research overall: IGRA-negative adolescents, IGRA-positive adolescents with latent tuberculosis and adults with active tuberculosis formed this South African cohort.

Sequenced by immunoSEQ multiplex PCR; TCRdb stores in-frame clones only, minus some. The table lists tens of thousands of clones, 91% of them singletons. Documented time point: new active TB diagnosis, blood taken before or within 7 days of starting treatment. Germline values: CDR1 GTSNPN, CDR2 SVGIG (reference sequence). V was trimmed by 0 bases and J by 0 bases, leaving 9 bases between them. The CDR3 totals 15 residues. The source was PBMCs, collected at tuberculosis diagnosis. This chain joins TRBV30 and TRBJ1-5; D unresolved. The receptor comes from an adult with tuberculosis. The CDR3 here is CAWSVGSGSNQPQHF. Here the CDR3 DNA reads TGTGCCTGGAGTGTGGGTTCGGGTAGCAATCAGCCCCAGCATTTT.